Each of the 16 T cell receptor beta chains below was sequenced from the same sample in a study of STAT5B mutations in CD4+ large granular lymphocyte leukemia. Profiling relied on immunoSEQ multiplex PCR, and the TCRdb table lists in-frame clones only, not all of them. The table records 30,000 to 35,000 clones, roughly nine tenths of them present only once. Sequencing was done on a sample of CD4+ T cells from blood buffy coats. These receptor sequences come from a human donor in good health.

The chain employs TRBV27 and TRBJ2-1; 9 bases are shared with TRBD1. The CDR3 covers 14 residues. In germline, CDR1 is MNHEY, CDR2 SMNVEV (reference sequence). J gave up 8 bases and V 1 base, and 3 bases lay outside the gene matches. The CDR3 DNA reads TGTGCCAGCAGTTTATGGACAGGGGACGATGAGCAGTTCTTC. Its protein product is CASSLWTGDDEQFF.

This clone has more than one count but fewer than ten. V is TRBV7-9 and J is TRBJ2-7; TRBD1 agrees at 10 bases. This CDR3 spans 15 amino acids. Trimming took 2 bases from V and 0 from J; bases not matched to a gene: 1. Germline V gene lookup returns CDR1 SEHNR and CDR2 FQNEAQ (reference sequence). The CDR3 DNA is TGTGCCAGCAGCTTAAGGACAGGGGGCTCCTACGAGCAGTACTTC. Amino acid sequence: CASSLRTGGSYEQYF. Together with reference TRBV7-9 and TRBJ2-7, the CDR3 gives the full variable domain: DTGVSQNPRHKITKRGQNVTFRCDPISEHNRLYWYRQTLGQGPEFLTYFQNEAQLEKSRLLSDRFSAERPKGSFSTLEIQRTEQGDSAMYLCASSLRTGGSYEQYFGPGTRLTVT.

This clone ranks as medium-sized (0.01 to 0.1%). The J gene is TRBJ2-1, the V gene TRBV7-9, with 10 bases aligning to TRBD2. The CDR3 runs 18 residues. Germline CDR1 SEHNR, CDR2 FQNEAQ (reference sequence). Germline trimming cut 4 bases from V and 0 bases from J; bases unmatched to any gene: 9. In nucleotides, the CDR3 is TGTGCCAGCAGCTCCCCCGGACTAGCGGCGAACTCCTACAATGAGCAGTTCTTC. It encodes CASSSPGLAANSYNEQFF.

This sequence joins TRBV19 and TRBJ1-3; a possible D gene is TRBD1 (5 bases). The CDR3 sequence is 14 residues long. The V end was cut by 4 bases, the J end by 2 bases, with 9 bases between. Germline V gives CDR1 LNHDA, CDR2 SQIVND (reference sequence). The CDR3 is CASSTGAAGNTIYF. CDR3 sequence (DNA): TGTGCCAGTAGTACCGGGGCAGCTGGAAACACCATATATTTT.

The chain has TRBV5-1 and TRBJ2-7, with 7 nucleotides matching TRBD1. There are 13 residues in the CDR3. CDR1 is SGHRS, CDR2 YFSETQ, per germline. Trimming at V came to 4 bases and at J to 5 bases, leaving 6 bases not matched to a gene. CDR3 coding DNA: TGCGCCAGCAGCCCGACAGGGTATAACGAGCAGTACTTC. Translated: CASSPTGYNEQYF.

V gene TRBV27 combines with J gene TRBJ2-2; D call uncertain. V was cut by 5 bases and J by 0 bases, with 16 bases left in between. The CDR3 has 17 residues. The germline gives CDR1 MNHEY, CDR2 SMNVEV (reference sequence). This CDR3 reads CASSLNRVGANTGELFF. The CDR3 DNA reads TGTGCCAGCAGTCTGAATCGGGTCGGAGCGAACACCGGGGAGCTGTTTTTT.

The chain carries TRBV5-5 and TRBJ2-7; 11 bases fit TRBD2. Unmatched junction bases numbered 11, after V lost 4 bases and J lost 5 bases. The CDR3 is 16 residues long. Germline-derived CDR1 and CDR2 are SGHKS and YYEKEE (reference sequence). In nucleotides, the CDR3 is TGTGCCAGCAGCGTGACTAGCGGGGAACTCAGGGACGAGCAGTACTTC. Translation: CASSVTSGELRDEQYF. The complete variable domain, with remaining parts taken from reference TRBV5-5 and TRBJ2-7, reads DAGVTQSPTHLIKTRGQQVTLRCSPISGHKSVSWYQQVLGQGPQFIFQYYEKEERGRGNFPDRFSARQFPNYSSELNVNALLLGDSALYLCASSVTSGELRDEQYFGPGTRLTVT.

The chain uses TRBV5-1 and TRBJ2-5, with D maybe TRBD2 (7 bases). Germline CDR1 and CDR2: SGHRS and YFSETQ. The CDR3 runs to 14 residues. Trimming cost V 0 bases and J 7 bases, with 13 bases left between them. The CDR3 spells CASSLAGGGGTQYF. The CDR3 nucleotides read TGCGCCAGCAGCTTGGCCGGAGGGGGGGGGACCCAGTACTTC.

This chain links TRBV9 with TRBJ2-2; D is unclear. Trimming removed 4 bases at V and 3 bases at J, with 7 bases between. CDR1 and CDR2 from the germline V gene are SGDLS and YYNGEE. CDR3 size: 13 residues. This CDR3 reads CASSPTYTGELFF. CDR3 sequence (DNA): TGTGCCAGCAGCCCCACGTACACCGGGGAGCTGTTTTTT.

The gene calls are TRBV7-6 and TRBJ2-1; D might be TRBD1 (7 bases). CDR3 length: 16 amino acids. Germline V gene data show CDR1 as SGHVS and CDR2 as FNYEAQ. Trimming shortened V by 2 bases and J by 4 bases, and 15 bases separated the two germline ends. The CDR3 sequence: CASSLMQGGTYNEQFF. CDR3 nucleotide sequence: TGTGCCAGCAGCTTAATGCAGGGGGGAACTTACAATGAGCAGTTCTTC.

The V call is TRBV6-5, the J call TRBJ1-4, with 7 bases identical to TRBD1. V lost 4 bases, J lost 7 bases, and 9 bases stayed unmatched. This CDR3 comprises 15 residues. Germline CDR1 MNHEY, CDR2 SVGAGI. CDR3 nucleotide sequence: TGTGCCAGCAGTTCTCGGCAGGGGGGCAGTGAAAAACTGTTTTTT. Translated: CASSSRQGGSEKLFF.

CDR3 sequence: CASSPRGGTGANVLTF. The CDR3 nucleotides are TGTGCCAGCAGCCCTAGAGGGGGGACCGGGGCCAACGTCCTGACTTTC. The genes are TRBV7-2 and TRBJ2-6; D is possibly TRBD1 or TRBD2 (6 bases each). Trimming removed 5 bases at V and 4 bases at J, with 15 bases between. The germline V gene encodes CDR1 SGHTA and CDR2 FQGNSA. The CDR3 runs 16 residues.

This rearrangement joins TRBV7-2 to TRBJ1-2; perhaps TRBD1 as D (6 bases). Germline lookup yields CDR1 SGHTA and CDR2 FQGNSA. V lost 5 bases and J lost 8, with 15 bases in between. The CDR3 is 13 residues long. CDR3 sequence (DNA): TGTGCCAGCAGCCGCCAAAGGGGGTTCGGCTACACCTTC. Residues: CASSRQRGFGYTF.

The CDR3 DNA reads TGTGCCAGCAGCCCCGGGACTAGCGGTCAAGAGACCCAGTACTTC. Its translation is CASSPGTSGQETQYF. This chain uses TRBV4-2 with TRBJ2-5, with 11 bases matching TRBD2. Germline lookup yields CDR1 LGHNA and CDR2 YNFKEQ. V lost 4 bases, J lost 2 bases, and 3 bases stayed unmatched. CDR3 length equals 15 residues.

In its sample, this clone was seen once. The genes are TRBV4-3 and TRBJ2-5, with D tentatively TRBD1 or TRBD2 (5 bases each). V lost 0 bases to trimming and J lost 4 bases, with 12 bases between them. The CDR3 loop spans 15 amino acids. Germline V lookup: CDR1 LGHNA, CDR2 YSLEER. CDR3 protein: CASSQDLRGVETQYF. DNA for the CDR3: TGCGCCAGCAGCCAAGATCTCCGAGGGGTAGAGACCCAGTACTTC.

The rearrangement uses TRBV28 and TRBJ1-1, with 8 nucleotides matching TRBD1. V gave up 4 bases and J gave up 5 bases; unmatched junction bases: 12. CDR3 length: 16 residues. From germline, CDR1 is MDHEN and CDR2 SYDVKM. CDR3 DNA: TGTGCCAGCAGTTCCACCTCAGGGGGCGCGGCAACTGAAGCTTTCTTT. Protein sequence: CASSSTSGGAATEAFF.